Sequencing of this T cell receptor beta chain was carried out in a study of cytomegalovirus exposure and HLA in healthy donors. As for the study in general: Researchers previously reported finding roughly 120 million unique TCR beta sequences from 150 million to 200 million T cells. Study observations and caveats: With later analysis, a missense DCLRE1C variant became linked to TCR beta V- and J-gene trimming.

PCR primers comprised 60 Vbeta and 13 Jbeta primers. Produced via immunoSEQ multiplex PCR; TCRdb's table is partial and in-frame only. The sample has roughly 80,000 clones, approximately 60% seen once. Only a few counts were recorded for this clone. The antigen is unknown. Sequencing used PBMCs. This receptor was taken from a male donor in good health and CMV-seropositive.

CDR3 sequence: CASSPADRVHGYTF. The CDR3 coding sequence is TGTGCCAGCAGCCCCGCGGACAGGGTTCATGGCTACACCTTC. V usage is TRBV28 and J usage is TRBJ1-2; TRBD1 aligns across 8 bases. The CDR3 is 14 residues long. Germline values: CDR1 MDHEN, CDR2 SYDVKM. Trimming took 6 bases from V and 6 from J; bases not matched to a gene: 9.